This entry is about one TCR beta chain. This sample is drawn from a study of blood T cell repertoires in COVID-19. Study at large: COVID-19 samples, acute and convalescent, were from the United States, Italy and Spain. PBMCs, B-cell-depleted T cells, or T cells were the source of the cDNA or gDNA that made up the material.

Per the germline V gene, CDR1 is MGHRA and CDR2 is YSYEKL. The trim removed 3 bases at V and 5 bases at J, leaving 9 bases unmatched. The CDR3 totals 16 residues. Per the authors' pipeline: Estimation of nucleated cell counts was performed using reference gene primer amplification. Sequenced by immunoSEQ multiplex PCR; TCRdb stores in-frame clones only, minus some. V, J and clone size are those of that table, while D and trimming were read from the DNA. This sample has around 62,000 clones; 85% occur once, and the top ten carry roughly 25%. Sequencing was carried out using peripheral blood. The sequence was obtained from a man aged 45-60 years with acute or convalescent COVID-19. This chain connects TRBV4-1 to TRBJ2-5, with 10 bases fitting TRBD1. DNA of the CDR3: TGCGCCAGCAGCCACACCCGGGACAGGGGTTCGGAGACCCAGTACTTC. Translating it yields CASSHTRDRGSETQYF.